This TCR delta chain came from a study of gamma-delta chains in newborns, infants, children. TCRdb redid the clone calls on the reads with CATT. The profile covers 4,500 to 5,000 delta-chain clones, with less than 6.5% appearing a single time and 9.5% to 13% taken by the ten largest. This clone is medium-sized by share. The CDR3 contains 17 residues. V lost 0 bases and J lost 0, with 13 bases in between. Germline CDR1 and CDR2: GEAIGNYY and EKD. Sequences were obtained from blood. The receptor's source is a child who was a newborn, infant or young child, either healthy, febrile or measles-vaccinated (not recorded which). The genes are TRDV2 and TRDJ2, with D perhaps TRDD3 (5 bases). The CDR3 spells CACDTEGSLALTAQLFF. CDR3 DNA sequence: TGTGCCTGTGACACCGAGGGATCCCTCGCTTTGACAGCACAACTCTTCTTT.